This T cell receptor beta chain was sequenced during a study of blood T cell repertoires in COVID-19 (dated by TCRdb to 2018 to 2021). Background on the whole study: The collaborator samples originated in the United States, Italy and Spain and spanned the acute and convalescent phases of COVID-19. The material from the prospective study consisted of cDNA or gDNA derived from T cells, B-cell-depleted T cells, or PBMCs. Deeply sampled blood TCRbeta repertoires from subjects exposed to, actively infected with, or recovered from COVID-19 were included in the dataset. The repertoires were released in a freely available public database intended as a resource for research on the immune response to SARS-CoV-2. Samples were obtained from the ongoing ImmuneRACE study (first 160 participants) and from over 1,000 subjects provided by 6 global collaborators. The sample metadata nearly always contained a de-identified subject ID, COVID-19 status, age in years and sex. Where available, HLA class I and class II types were obtained from metadata supplied by the sample provider rather than from assay-based typing.

Overall study results and their limits: How much clinical and demographic metadata was included differed by source and by participant, and the metadata was provided uncurated.

Notes on this clone: Its specific antigen is unknown. The input lacks base qualities; no much larger clone sits a single base away.

The collaborating institutions used their own protocols to collect whole blood in K2EDTA tubes. For TCRbeta analysis, collaborator samples were shipped as frozen whole blood, as isolated PBMCs, or as DNA extracted from either sample type. The CDR3, from cysteine to phenylalanine, totals 15 residues. The read is trimmed to its CDR3 DNA, 45 bases read in frame from base 1. The CDR1 and CDR2 encoded by the germline V gene are SGHTA and FQGTGA. Relative to germline, V is missing 1 base and J is missing 5 bases, with 5 bases of the junction outside any gene match. The immunoSEQ Assay, a bias-controlled multiplex PCR, was used to amplify TCRbeta CDR3 regions from genomic DNA. Turning to the authors' computational methods: The number of nucleated cells in each sample was estimated from the amplification of reference gene primers within the assay. Sequence reads were collapsed and filtered to measure the absolute abundance of every unique TCRbeta CDR3 rearrangement. For each sample, productive Simpson clonality was calculated as the square root of Simpson's diversity index over productive rearrangements. TCRdb carries this immuneACCESS record with in-frame sequences only. Its versions omit some clonotypes, under half of them owing to an unresolved V gene in the studies checked, with the rest unexplained. V and J calls and clone size are copied from that table; D and trimming were computed from the DNA. The sample table records tens of thousands of clones; approximately 90% of these occur just once. In total, the top ten clones hold roughly 8% of the sample.

The chain was built from TRBV7-3 and TRBJ2-5; a stretch of 9 junction bases matches TRBD2. Sequenced material: peripheral blood. The origin of this receptor is a woman in her sixties or seventies with active COVID-19. The CDR3 amino acid sequence is: CASSLIAGELETQYF. The DNA reads as follows: TGTGCCAGCAGCTTAATAGCGGGAGAGTTGGAGACCCAGTACTTC. With all but the CDR3 taken from the reference TRBV7-3 and TRBJ2-5 genes, the full variable domain is: GAGVSQTPSNKVTEKGKYVELRCDPISGHTALYWYRQSLGQGPEFLIYFQGTGAADDSGLPNDRFFAVRPEGSVSTLKIQRTERGDSAVYLCASSLIAGELETQYFGPGTRLLVL.